This T cell receptor beta chain was obtained from a study of T cells after yellow fever vaccination. Study-wide results and caveats: Though it reached lower strength, the secondary response hit its peak faster, day 5 versus 15. Clones from primary vaccination mostly reappeared after the booster (roughly 95% CD4, approximately 86% CD8). Sorted repertoires could include abundant contaminating clonotypes from bulk cells.

With respect to this clonotype: Its antigen is as yet unknown.

Trimming pared 7 bases from V and 4 bases from J, leaving 17 bases between. The germline CDR1 and CDR2 sequences are SGHRS and YFSETQ. The CDR3 has 15 residues. In making TCR cDNA, 5'RACE template switching added a universal primer site and UMIs to it. TCRdb used MiXCR to reprocess the 5' RACE reads, holding one entry per CDR3 protein. The top ten hold 15% to 20% of the sample, which has approximately 450,000 distinct CDR3 sequences, roughly 20% seen once. The source is a man aged 18 to 29 who received the YFV17D yellow fever vaccine. The material was PBMCs, obtained before the yellow fever booster vaccination. The chain employs TRBV5-1 and TRBJ2-2; D might be TRBD1 (5 bases). CDR3 bases: TGCGCCAGCGGCCCACAGGCGGTATCCACCGGGGAGCTGTTTTTT. Translating gives CASGPQAVSTGELFF.